The sequence of this T cell receptor beta chain was determined in a study of blood T cells in healthy people across ages. The CDR3 has 15 residues. V shed 0 bases and J shed 11 bases, with 20 bases lying between them. Germline V lookup: CDR1 SGHRS, CDR2 YFSETQ. This clonotype has just a few counts. The second PCR ran 7 to 11 cycles with a sample-barcoded 5' primer and J-beta primers. In TCRdb, the 5' RACE reads were re-called with MiXCR into one record per CDR3 protein. The sample contains around 1,700,000 distinct CDR3 sequences, approximately 30% of which appear only once. This receptor was taken from a woman in her thirties in good health. The V and J genes are TRBV5-1 and TRBJ2-5, with a tentative D call TRBD2 (6 bases). The specimen was blood. CDR3: CASSLGGAATGEQYF. As DNA, the CDR3 is TGCGCCAGCAGCTTGGGGGGAGCGGCTACGGGGGAGCAGTACTTC.